Listed below are T cell receptor beta chains from one sample, sequenced in a study of blood T cell repertoires in COVID-19. Profiling relied on immunoSEQ multiplex PCR, and the TCRdb table lists in-frame clones only, not all of them. The table includes some 450,000 clones, about 90% detected once. Material: peripheral blood. These receptors were collected from a man aged 18-30 years with COVID-19, enrolled during active disease. Both conserved end residues are part of each CDR3. Fields, in order: CDR3 protein, CDR3 DNA, J gene, CDR3 length, V gene, D gene, clone size. The D gene is left open where the match is weak. Clone size is shown for a subset of rows, as once, few, many or a class of expanded clone.

CDR3 protein: CATTQGRKASEAFF; CDR3 DNA: TGCGCCACCACCCAGGGCCGGAAGGCCTCTGAAGCTTTCTTT; J gene: TRBJ1-1; CDR3 length: 14; V gene: TRBV10-2; D gene: -; clone size: -
CDR3 protein: CATSRDRDQPQHF; CDR3 DNA: TGTGCCACCAGCAGGGACAGGGATCAGCCCCAGCATTTT; J gene: TRBJ1-5; CDR3 length: 13; V gene: TRBV15; D gene: TRBD1; clone size: few
CDR3 protein: CASSSIRVNGNTIYF; CDR3 DNA: TGTGCCAGCAGCTCTATCAGGGTCAATGGAAACACCATATATTTT; J gene: TRBJ1-3; CDR3 length: 15; V gene: TRBV5-6; D gene: -; clone size: -
CDR3 protein: CAWMSRNNEQFF; CDR3 DNA: TGTGCCTGGATGAGCAGGAACAATGAGCAGTTCTTC; J gene: TRBJ2-1; CDR3 length: 12; V gene: TRBV30; D gene: -; clone size: -
CDR3 protein: CASSLETSAYEQYF; CDR3 DNA: TGTGCCAGCAGCTTAGAGACTAGCGCCTACGAGCAGTACTTC; J gene: TRBJ2-7; CDR3 length: 14; V gene: TRBV5-4; D gene: TRBD2; clone size: -
CDR3 protein: CAISDPGTGRDYGYTF; CDR3 DNA: TGTGCCATCAGTGACCCCGGGACAGGGAGAGACTATGGCTACACCTTC; J gene: TRBJ1-2; CDR3 length: 16; V gene: TRBV10-3; D gene: TRBD1; clone size: -
CDR3 protein: CAYSVNRGLDEQYF; CDR3 DNA: TGTGCCTACTCGGTTAACAGGGGGCTAGACGAGCAGTACTTC; J gene: TRBJ2-7; CDR3 length: 14; V gene: TRBV6-5; D gene: TRBD1; clone size: once
CDR3 protein: CASSPGDRIILQETQYF; CDR3 DNA: TGTGCCAGTAGTCCTGGAGACAGGATAATCTTACAAGAGACCCAGTACTTC; J gene: TRBJ2-5; CDR3 length: 17; V gene: TRBV19; D gene: -; clone size: -
CDR3 protein: CASSQEPGSTTPLHF; CDR3 DNA: TGTGCCAGCAGCCAAGAACCAGGTTCTACGACACCCCTCCACTTT; J gene: TRBJ1-6; CDR3 length: 15; V gene: TRBV4-2; D gene: -; clone size: -
CDR3 protein: CATSRVDRVTGELFF; CDR3 DNA: TGTGCCACCAGCAGAGTTGACAGGGTCACCGGGGAGCTGTTTTTT; J gene: TRBJ2-2; CDR3 length: 15; V gene: TRBV15; D gene: TRBD1; clone size: -
CDR3 protein: CASRSRTGFTYEQYF; CDR3 DNA: TGTGCCAGCAGATCGAGGACAGGGTTCACCTACGAGCAGTACTTC; J gene: TRBJ2-7; CDR3 length: 15; V gene: TRBV6-5; D gene: TRBD1; clone size: -
CDR3 protein: CATQGPETGFTDTQYF; CDR3 DNA: TGTGCCACTCAAGGGCCCGAGACAGGGTTCACAGATACGCAGTATTTT; J gene: TRBJ2-3; CDR3 length: 16; V gene: TRBV24-1; D gene: TRBD1; clone size: -
CDR3 protein: CASSYFRNQPQHF; CDR3 DNA: TGTGCCAGCAGTTACTTCCGTAATCAGCCCCAGCATTTT; J gene: TRBJ1-5; CDR3 length: 13; V gene: TRBV6-5; D gene: -; clone size: -
CDR3 protein: CASSPGSGELFF; CDR3 DNA: TGTGCCAGCAGCCCAGGATCCGGGGAGCTGTTTTTT; J gene: TRBJ2-2; CDR3 length: 12; V gene: TRBV9; D gene: -; clone size: -
CDR3 protein: CASSLHAGSRTEAFF; CDR3 DNA: TGTGCCAGCAGCTTACATGCGGGATCAAGGACTGAAGCTTTCTTT; J gene: TRBJ1-1; CDR3 length: 15; V gene: TRBV5-4; D gene: -; clone size: -
CDR3 protein: CATSGTGVSQETQYF; CDR3 DNA: TGTGCCACCAGTGGGACAGGGGTTTCCCAAGAGACCCAGTACTTC; J gene: TRBJ2-5; CDR3 length: 15; V gene: TRBV24-1; D gene: TRBD1; clone size: -
CDR3 protein: CASSVSLAGVVDTQYF; CDR3 DNA: TGTGCCAGCAGCGTGTCGCTAGCGGGAGTTGTGGATACGCAGTATTTT; J gene: TRBJ2-3; CDR3 length: 16; V gene: TRBV9; D gene: TRBD2; clone size: -
CDR3 protein: CASSLRRNPSYEQYF; CDR3 DNA: TGTGCCAGCAGTTTGAGGAGGAACCCTAGCTACGAGCAGTACTTC; J gene: TRBJ2-7; CDR3 length: 15; V gene: TRBV27; D gene: -; clone size: -
CDR3 protein: CASSSGTGEPQHF; CDR3 DNA: TGCGCCAGCAGCTCCGGGACAGGGGAGCCCCAGCATTTT; J gene: TRBJ1-5; CDR3 length: 13; V gene: TRBV5-1; D gene: TRBD1; clone size: -
CDR3 protein: CASSLNTPGYNEQFF; CDR3 DNA: TGCGCCAGCAGCTTGAACACCCCAGGATACAATGAGCAGTTCTTC; J gene: TRBJ2-1; CDR3 length: 15; V gene: TRBV5-1; D gene: -; clone size: -
CDR3 protein: CASSPRGPNTGELFF; CDR3 DNA: TGTGCCAGCAGCCCCAGGGGGCCGAACACCGGGGAGCTGTTTTTT; J gene: TRBJ2-2; CDR3 length: 15; V gene: TRBV7-8; D gene: TRBD1; clone size: -
CDR3 protein: CASSHGRDSYEQYF; CDR3 DNA: TGTGCCAGCAGCCACGGACGGGACTCCTACGAGCAGTACTTC; J gene: TRBJ2-7; CDR3 length: 14; V gene: TRBV7-9; D gene: -; clone size: -
CDR3 protein: CATSDGSRARNQPQHF; CDR3 DNA: TGTGCCACCAGTGATGGGTCCAGGGCCCGCAATCAGCCCCAGCATTTT; J gene: TRBJ1-5; CDR3 length: 16; V gene: TRBV24-1; D gene: -; clone size: -
CDR3 protein: CASSLDSRRSYEQYF; CDR3 DNA: TGTGCCAGCAGCTTAGATAGTAGGAGGAGCTACGAGCAGTACTTC; J gene: TRBJ2-7; CDR3 length: 15; V gene: TRBV7-2; D gene: -; clone size: -
CDR3 protein: CASSISGFYGYTF; CDR3 DNA: TGTGCCAGTAGTATATCAGGGTTCTATGGCTACACCTTC; J gene: TRBJ1-2; CDR3 length: 13; V gene: TRBV19; D gene: -; clone size: -
CDR3 protein: CASTRSASGETQYF; CDR3 DNA: TGTGCCAGCACCCGGTCCGCTAGTGGAGAGACCCAGTACTTC; J gene: TRBJ2-5; CDR3 length: 14; V gene: TRBV7-9; D gene: -; clone size: -
CDR3 protein: CASSELGGVDIQYF; CDR3 DNA: TGTGCCAGCAGTGAATTAGGGGGGGTGGACATTCAGTACTTC; J gene: TRBJ2-4; CDR3 length: 14; V gene: TRBV2; D gene: -; clone size: -
CDR3 protein: CAWSPSTVGANYGYTF; CDR3 DNA: TGTGCCTGGAGTCCGTCGACAGTCGGAGCTAACTATGGCTACACCTTC; J gene: TRBJ1-2; CDR3 length: 16; V gene: TRBV30; D gene: -; clone size: -
CDR3 protein: CASSSRDRAKEQYF; CDR3 DNA: TGTGCCAGCAGCTCCCGGGACAGGGCTAAAGAGCAGTACTTC; J gene: TRBJ2-7; CDR3 length: 14; V gene: TRBV5-5; D gene: TRBD1; clone size: once
CDR3 protein: CASSFQGASGNTIYF; CDR3 DNA: TGTGCCAGCAGCTTCCAGGGGGCCTCTGGAAACACCATATATTTT; J gene: TRBJ1-3; CDR3 length: 15; V gene: TRBV7-9; D gene: TRBD1; clone size: -
CDR3 protein: CASSIGTGNEQYF; CDR3 DNA: TGTGCCAGTAGTATAGGGACAGGCAACGAGCAGTACTTC; J gene: TRBJ2-7; CDR3 length: 13; V gene: TRBV19; D gene: TRBD1; clone size: -
CDR3 protein: CASSLATGGPTQYF; CDR3 DNA: TGTGCCAGCAGCTTAGCCACAGGGGGACCTACGCAGTATTTT; J gene: TRBJ2-3; CDR3 length: 14; V gene: TRBV7-9; D gene: TRBD1; clone size: -
CDR3 protein: CAISGGLAVSTHNEQFF; CDR3 DNA: TGTGCCATCAGTGGCGGACTAGCGGTCAGTACCCACAATGAGCAGTTCTTC; J gene: TRBJ2-1; CDR3 length: 17; V gene: TRBV10-3; D gene: TRBD2; clone size: -
CDR3 protein: CASRSGRDNSPLHF; CDR3 DNA: TGTGCCAGCAGGTCCGGCAGGGATAATTCACCCCTCCACTTT; J gene: TRBJ1-6; CDR3 length: 14; V gene: TRBV2; D gene: -; clone size: -
CDR3 protein: CASSLVASNQPQHF; CDR3 DNA: TGTGCCAGCAGCTTAGTAGCCAGCAATCAGCCCCAGCATTTT; J gene: TRBJ1-5; CDR3 length: 14; V gene: TRBV7-6; D gene: -; clone size: -
CDR3 protein: CASSVGLAGPESGELFF; CDR3 DNA: TGTGCCAGCAGCGTAGGGCTAGCGGGACCAGAGTCCGGGGAGCTGTTTTTT; J gene: TRBJ2-2; CDR3 length: 17; V gene: TRBV9; D gene: TRBD2; clone size: -
CDR3 protein: CASSFGTSAKRDTQYF; CDR3 DNA: TGTGCCAGCAGTTTTGGTACTAGTGCTAAGCGGGATACGCAGTATTTT; J gene: TRBJ2-3; CDR3 length: 16; V gene: TRBV27; D gene: -; clone size: -
CDR3 protein: CASKGQGPNEQYF; CDR3 DNA: TGTGCCAGTAAGGGACAGGGCCCCAACGAGCAGTACTTC; J gene: TRBJ2-7; CDR3 length: 13; V gene: TRBV19; D gene: TRBD1; clone size: -
CDR3 protein: CASSWEGSSYEQYF; CDR3 DNA: TGTGCCAGCAGCTGGGAGGGGTCCTCCTACGAGCAGTACTTC; J gene: TRBJ2-7; CDR3 length: 14; V gene: TRBV5-5; D gene: TRBD2; clone size: once
CDR3 protein: CASSDSAVQAPDTQYF; CDR3 DNA: TGTGCCAGCAGTGACTCGGCCGTTCAGGCCCCAGATACGCAGTATTTT; J gene: TRBJ2-3; CDR3 length: 16; V gene: TRBV2; D gene: -; clone size: -
CDR3 protein: CASSTRTGSLQPQHF; CDR3 DNA: TGTGCCAGCTCGACACGGACAGGGTCACTTCAGCCCCAGCATTTT; J gene: TRBJ1-5; CDR3 length: 15; V gene: TRBV27; D gene: TRBD1; clone size: once
CDR3 protein: CAISRDRGRETQYF; CDR3 DNA: TGTGCCATCAGTCGGGACAGGGGGCGGGAGACCCAGTACTTC; J gene: TRBJ2-5; CDR3 length: 14; V gene: TRBV10-3; D gene: TRBD1; clone size: -
CDR3 protein: CASSFTSGGARGTDTQYF; CDR3 DNA: TGCGCCAGCAGCTTTACTAGCGGGGGGGCCAGGGGCACAGATACGCAGTATTTT; J gene: TRBJ2-3; CDR3 length: 18; V gene: TRBV5-1; D gene: TRBD2; clone size: -
CDR3 protein: CASSLLGVNSPLHF; CDR3 DNA: TGTGCCAGCAGTTTATTAGGGGTGAATTCACCCCTCCACTTT; J gene: TRBJ1-6; CDR3 length: 14; V gene: TRBV28; D gene: -; clone size: -
CDR3 protein: CASTFSNYGYTF; CDR3 DNA: TGTGCCAGCACCTTTTCTAACTATGGCTACACCTTC; J gene: TRBJ1-2; CDR3 length: 12; V gene: TRBV12-3/TRBV12-4; D gene: -; clone size: once
CDR3 protein: CASSEQGDGEQYF; CDR3 DNA: TGTGCCAGCAGTGAACAGGGGGATGGCGAGCAGTACTTC; J gene: TRBJ2-7; CDR3 length: 13; V gene: TRBV2; D gene: TRBD1; clone size: -
CDR3 protein: CATSTGIEQFF; CDR3 DNA: TGTGCCACCAGCACGGGGATTGAGCAGTTCTTC; J gene: TRBJ2-1; CDR3 length: 11; V gene: TRBV24-1; D gene: -; clone size: -
CDR3 protein: CASGLLRGINEQFF; CDR3 DNA: TGTGCTAGTGGTTTGCTCCGGGGGATCAATGAGCAGTTCTTC; J gene: TRBJ2-1; CDR3 length: 14; V gene: TRBV12-5; D gene: -; clone size: -
CDR3 protein: CSAPIVDEQFF; CDR3 DNA: TGCAGTGCTCCGATAGTCGATGAGCAGTTCTTC; J gene: TRBJ2-1; CDR3 length: 11; V gene: TRBV20-1; D gene: -; clone size: -
CDR3 protein: CASSLRTSGKDTQYF; CDR3 DNA: TGTGCCAGCAGCTTACGGACTAGCGGGAAAGATACGCAGTATTTT; J gene: TRBJ2-3; CDR3 length: 15; V gene: TRBV7-9; D gene: TRBD2; clone size: -
CDR3 protein: CATSAARQNLSYEQYF; CDR3 DNA: TGTGCCACCAGTGCCGCCAGACAGAATCTCTCCTACGAGCAGTACTTC; J gene: TRBJ2-7; CDR3 length: 16; V gene: TRBV24-1; D gene: -; clone size: -
CDR3 protein: CASSPNSPGTNYGYTF; CDR3 DNA: TGTGCCAGCAGCCCGAATTCCCCGGGGACTAACTATGGCTACACCTTC; J gene: TRBJ1-2; CDR3 length: 16; V gene: TRBV9; D gene: -; clone size: -
CDR3 protein: CASSLLGLKEPQHF; CDR3 DNA: TGTGCCAGCAGCTTGTTGGGACTCAAGGAGCCCCAGCATTTT; J gene: TRBJ1-5; CDR3 length: 14; V gene: TRBV5-6; D gene: -; clone size: -
CDR3 protein: CASKRSSSGANVLTF; CDR3 DNA: TGTGCCAGCAAGCGTTCTAGCTCTGGGGCCAACGTCCTGACTTTC; J gene: TRBJ2-6; CDR3 length: 15; V gene: TRBV25-1; D gene: -; clone size: -